These 18 T cell receptor beta chains came from one sample sequenced in a study of shared T cell receptors in the human thymus. The data were produced by immunoSEQ multiplex PCR, yet TCRdb's version contains in-frame clones alone and is incomplete. The data contain 720,000 or so clones, approximately 83% of them singletons. The same sample was also used in a study of human thymus T cells.

The material sequenced was thymocytes. The receptor set was obtained from a girl less than two years old with a congenital heart defect.

The chain links TRBV5-8 to TRBJ1-2, with D tentatively TRBD1 (5 bases). V was clipped by 4 bases and J by 6 bases, with 13 bases between them. Germline assignment: CDR1 SGHTS and CDR2 YDEGEE. The length of the CDR3 is 13 residues. DNA for the CDR3: TGTGCCAGCAGCGAATCAGGGTGTCATGGCTACACCTTC. It is translated as CASSESGCHGYTF.

Here the CDR3 reads CASSEKPLEYTIYF. In DNA, the CDR3 is TGTGCCAGCAGTGAAAAGCCCCTGGAGTACACCATATATTTT. This sequence joins TRBV6-1 and TRBJ1-3; D gene unclear. The CDR3 is made up of 14 amino acids. The germline V and J ends were trimmed by 2 bases and 8 bases, with 13 bases remaining between them. Germline V gene sequence: CDR1 MNHNS, CDR2 SASEGT.

The CDR3 DNA reads TGTGCCAGCAGTTCGATGACCAGGGGAAGGAAACTGTTTTTT. This gives the protein CASSSMTRGRKLFF. The chain couples TRBV11-2 to TRBJ1-4; TRBD1 is a possible D gene (6 bases). V lost 6 bases to trimming and J lost 11 bases, with 19 bases between them. This CDR3 region has 14 residues. Germline loops: CDR1 SGHAT, CDR2 FQNNGV.

J is TRBJ2-2 and V is TRBV28; 11 bases align to TRBD2. CDR1 MDHEN and CDR2 SYDVKM come from the germline V gene. The CDR3 extends over 16 amino acids. V trimming: 7 bases; J trimming: 6 bases; junction bases outside the gene matches: 10. The CDR3 bases are TGTGCCAGCACCTTACTAGCGGGGGCGAAAGCCGGGGAGCTGTTTTTT. It is translated as CASTLLAGAKAGELFF.

The V gene is TRBV30, the J gene TRBJ2-1; tentatively, D is TRBD1 (6 bases). CDR1 is GTSNPN and CDR2 is SVGIG in the germline V gene (reference sequence). CDR3 length: 15 amino acids. V was shortened by 0 bases and J by 3 bases, with 12 bases between the two germline ends. The CDR3 region has the DNA TGTGCCTGGAGTGTAAGACAGGCCCACTACAATGAGCAGTTCTTC. This codes for CAWSVRQAHYNEQFF.

The rearrangement uses TRBV27 and TRBJ1-2; a weak D match, TRBD1 (6 bases). V lost 4 bases and J lost 3, with 15 bases in between. CDR3 length: 15 residues. Germline CDR1 is MNHEY and CDR2 is SMNVEV (reference sequence). The CDR3 nucleotides read TGTGCCAGCAGTTCCAACCACAGGGACCACTATGGCTACACCTTC. Its translation is CASSSNHRDHYGYTF.

The chain uses TRBV21-1 and TRBJ1-6; TRBD1, the table's D call, was not compared with the DNA. TRBV21-1 is a pseudogene segment. There are 18 residues in the CDR3. CDR3: CASSPHPMQGSNNSPLHF. CDR3 in DNA: TGTGCCAGCAGCCCCCACCCAATGCAGGGTAGTAATAATTCACCCCTCCACTTT.

The rearrangement uses TRBV9 and TRBJ2-5; 13 nucleotides agree with TRBD2. The germline CDR1 and CDR2 sequences are SGDLS and YYNGEE. After removal of 0 bases from V and 4 bases from J, the junction contained 6 bases not matched to a gene. The CDR3 spans 17 residues. CDR3 amino acids: CASSVGQTSGGSETQYF. CDR3 coding DNA: TGTGCCAGCAGCGTAGGTCAGACTAGCGGGGGGTCAGAGACCCAGTACTTC. The variable domain in full, with the rest retrieved from reference TRBV9 and TRBJ2-5, is DSGVTQTPKHLITATGQRVTLRCSPRSGDLSVYWYQQSLDQGLQFLIQYYNGEERAKGNILERFSAQQFPDLHSELNLSSLELGDSALYFCASSVGQTSGGSETQYFGPGTRLLVL.

V usage is TRBV19 and J usage is TRBJ2-2; TRBD2 might be the D (6 bases). This CDR3 comprises 17 residues. The germline CDR1 and CDR2 sequences are LNHDA and SQIVND (reference sequence). The V gene lost 3 bases and the J gene lost 1 base, with 15 bases spanning the gap. CDR3 in amino acids: CASSISHWRGNTGELFF. Written as DNA, the CDR3 is TGTGCCAGTAGTATTAGCCACTGGCGGGGGAACACCGGGGAGCTGTTTTTT.

The J gene is TRBJ2-5, the V gene TRBV4-2, with TRBD2 matching over 8 bases. V trimming: 3 bases; J trimming: 5 bases; junction bases outside the gene matches: 14. Germline values: CDR1 LGHNA, CDR2 YNFKEQ. This CDR3 comprises 17 residues. The CDR3 reads CASSHNKGKRGRETQYF. The CDR3 DNA is TGTGCCAGCAGCCATAACAAGGGGAAGCGGGGGAGGGAGACCCAGTACTTC.

This sequence joins TRBV6-4 and TRBJ2-7, with a tentative D call TRBD1 (6 bases). From germline, CDR1 is MRHNA and CDR2 SNTAGT. CDR3 length equals 17 residues. Trimming removed 3 bases at V and 5 bases at J, with 23 bases between. The CDR3 nucleotides are TGTGCCAGCAGTGAGGGCGCTTGCGGCAGGGGTTACAACGAGCAGTACTTC. It encodes CASSEGACGRGYNEQYF.

The chain employs TRBV30 and TRBJ1-1; no clear D. The CDR3 has 13 amino acids. Trimming took 0 bases from V and 5 from J, leaving 10 bases between them. The V gene's germline CDR1 is GTSNPN and CDR2 SVGIG (reference sequence). Written as DNA, the CDR3 is TGTGCCTGGAGTGTTGGAGGGCGGACTGAAGCTTTCTTT. Protein: CAWSVGGRTEAFF.

This clone has a single count. This sample also contains other DNA sequences that code for the same CDR3. The J gene is TRBJ2-7, the V gene TRBV7-9; D might be TRBD1 (6 bases). The CDR3 runs 16 residues. Germline lookup yields CDR1 SEHNR and CDR2 FQNEAQ (reference sequence). Deletions cut 5 bases from V and 3 bases from J, with 20 bases between. The CDR3 loop is CASSLRTALSRYEQYF. The CDR3 coding sequence is TGTGCCAGCAGCCTCAGGACAGCGCTCTCCCGCTACGAGCAGTACTTC.

This sequence joins TRBV7-2 and TRBJ1-1; 8 bases match TRBD1. Losses at the gene ends were 2 bases for V and 4 bases for J; bases not matched to a gene: 3. Germline CDR1 reads SGHTA; CDR2 reads FQGNSA. The CDR3 length is 14 residues. CDR3 bases: TGTGCCAGCAGCTTATTGGACAGGGCCACTGAAGCTTTCTTT. Its translation: CASSLLDRATEAFF.

For the CDR3, the DNA is TGTGCCAGCAGTGAGTTGGGCAGTCGGCCCAATGAGCAGTTCTTC. Amino acids: CASSELGSRPNEQFF. The chain recombines TRBV6-1 with TRBJ2-1, with no clear D. The V end was cut by 3 bases, the J end by 6 bases, with 15 bases between. CDR1 and CDR2 (germline): MNHNS, SASEGT. The length of the CDR3 is 15 residues.

This sequence joins TRBV7-9 and TRBJ1-1, with unresolved D. The CDR3 runs 14 residues. Germline V lookup: CDR1 SEHNR, CDR2 FQNEAQ (reference sequence). V was clipped by 5 bases and J by 4 bases, with 14 bases between them. Here the CDR3 reads CASSPLWSSTEAFF. The DNA of the CDR3 is TGTGCCAGCAGCCCTCTATGGTCGAGCACTGAAGCTTTCTTT. Complete variable domain (other parts from reference TRBV7-9 and TRBJ1-1): DTGVSQNPRHKITKRGQNVTFRCDPISEHNRLYWYRQTLGQGPEFLTYFQNEAQLEKSRLLSDRFSAERPKGSFSTLEIQRTEQGDSAMYLCASSPLWSSTEAFFGQGTRLTVV.

This chain links TRBV4-2 with TRBJ2-7; the D gene is possibly TRBD2 (6 bases). Germline V gives CDR1 LGHNA, CDR2 YNFKEQ. The CDR3 has 15 residues. V shed 4 bases and J shed 3 bases, with 16 bases lying between them. CDR3 sequence: CASSLRGSGSYEQYF. The CDR3, as DNA: TGTGCCAGCAGCCTCCGGGGTAGCGGTAGCTACGAGCAGTACTTC.

This chain links TRBV5-1 with TRBJ2-7, with a weak D call TRBD1 (5 bases). Germline CDR1 and CDR2: SGHRS and YFSETQ. There are 16 residues in the CDR3. Deletions cut 4 bases from V and 2 bases from J, with 19 bases between. CDR3 DNA sequence: TGCGCCAGCAGCCTAAACGACAGCCTTATTCCCTACGAGCAGTACTTC. Translated, it gives CASSLNDSLIPYEQYF.